These 21 T cell receptor beta chains were all obtained from the same sample, sequenced in a study of T cells after yellow fever vaccination. From the 5' RACE reads, TCRdb called clonotypes with MiXCR, one entry per CDR3 protein. The sample consists of about 210,000 distinct CDR3 sequences, 3.2% of them appearing once. The specimen comprised CD4+ T cells sorted from PBMCs, sampled 10 days after the yellow fever booster vaccination. These receptors were collected from a young man who received the YFV17D yellow fever vaccine.

This clonotype was seen a handful of times. The V call is TRBV19, the J call TRBJ1-4, with TRBD1 matching over 10 bases. This CDR3 region has 15 residues. Germline V gene sequence: CDR1 LNHDA, CDR2 SQIVND (reference sequence). With V trimmed by 5 bases and J by 8 bases, 8 bases remained unmatched. Here the CDR3 reads CASSFTGTGDEKLFF. CDR3 nucleotides: TGTGCCAGTAGTTTTACCGGGACAGGGGACGAAAAACTGTTTTTT.

This chain links TRBV7-2 with TRBJ1-1; D remains ambiguous. CDR1 is SGHTA and CDR2 is FQGNSA in the germline V gene. The CDR3 loop spans 14 amino acids. V gave up 5 bases and J gave up 3 bases, with 13 bases separating them. In DNA, the CDR3 is TGTGCCAGCAGCGTAGACTCCTTCGACACTGAAGCTTTCTTT. It yields the protein CASSVDSFDTEAFF. The full variable domain, its missing parts supplied by reference TRBV7-2 and TRBJ1-1, is GAGVSQSPSNKVTEKGKDVELRCDPISGHTALYWYRQSLGQGLEFLIYFQGNSAPDKSGLPSDRFSAERTGGSVSTLTIQRTQQEDSAVYLCASSVDSFDTEAFFGQGTRLTVV.

This clonotype occurred many times. This rearrangement joins TRBV4-1 to TRBJ1-2; D remains ambiguous. The CDR3 runs to 11 residues. V dropped 4 bases and J dropped 8 bases, with 8 bases sitting between them. Germline CDR1 and CDR2: MGHRA and YSYEKL. As DNA, the CDR3 is TGCGCCAGCAGCCGCGCCGAGGGCTACACCTTC. It translates to CASSRAEGYTF.

This clonotype appeared many times. The V call is TRBV24-1, the J call TRBJ2-2; 9 bases fit TRBD1. CDR3 size: 16 residues. J was trimmed by 5 bases and V by 4 bases; bases with no gene match: 7. Looked up from germline, CDR1 is KGHDR and CDR2 is SFDVKD. CDR3 in amino acids: CATSETGGRRTGELFF. The CDR3 DNA follows: TGTGCCACCAGTGAAACAGGGGGCCGAAGGACCGGGGAGCTGTTTTTT.

This clonotype was picked up many times. This sequence joins TRBV7-6 and TRBJ2-7; D not certain. The V gene's germline CDR1 is SGHVS and CDR2 FNYEAQ. V shed 5 bases and J shed 3 bases, with 11 bases lying between them. CDR3 size: 13 residues. CDR3 sequence (DNA): TGTGCCAGCAGCCCCGGACGGTACTACGAGCAGTACTTC. The encoded protein is CASSPGRYYEQYF.

This clonotype was counted ten times or more. The genes are TRBV5-8 and TRBJ1-5; D is undetermined. Germline assignment: CDR1 SGHTS and CDR2 YDEGEE. The CDR3 runs to 14 residues. The V and J ends lost 1 base and 6 bases respectively, with 11 bases between them. In DNA form, the CDR3 reads TGTGCCAGCAGCTTGCCCACCGCCGGTCAGCCCCAGCATTTT. Translating it yields CASSLPTAGQPQHF.

This clonotype showed up many times. The rearrangement joins TRBV9 to TRBJ2-3, with 7 bases lining up with TRBD2. The germline CDR1 and CDR2 sequences are SGDLS and YYNGEE. The CDR3 covers 14 residues. The junction had 7 bases not matched to a gene; V was cut back by 4 bases and J by 5 bases. CDR3 sequence reads: CASSPRGDGDTQYF. The CDR3 bases are TGTGCCAGCAGCCCCCGGGGGGATGGAGATACGCAGTATTTT.

The chain links TRBV18 to TRBJ2-4, with TRBD2 identical over 7 bases. CDR3 length equals 17 residues. With 3 bases clipped from V and 8 bases from J, the junction kept 16 bases outside the gene matches. Germline V CDR1 and CDR2: KGHSH, LQKENI. Written as DNA, the CDR3 is TGTGCCAGCTCACCCCTCGGGGGGAGCTCGGGTTCGGACATTCAGTACTTC. It is translated as CASSPLGGSSGSDIQYF.

This clonotype was observed many times. The J gene is TRBJ2-5, the V gene TRBV4-3; TRBD1 agrees at 7 bases. Germline CDR1 reads LGHNA; CDR2 reads YSLEER. There are 16 residues in the CDR3. Trimming at V came to 4 bases and at J to 3 bases, leaving 11 bases not matched to a gene. This CDR3 is CASSRSYGTVEETQYF. Written as DNA, the CDR3 is TGCGCCAGCAGCCGGTCCTACGGGACAGTCGAAGAGACCCAGTACTTC.

This clonotype was seen a handful of times. V usage is TRBV18 and J usage is TRBJ2-5; D is unclear. Germline V CDR1 and CDR2: KGHSH, LQKENI. V lost 3 bases, J lost 4 bases, and 12 bases lay in between. This CDR3 comprises 14 residues. Here the CDR3 reads CASSPGREPETQYF. The CDR3 coding sequence is TGTGCCAGCTCACCCGGTCGAGAACCAGAGACCCAGTACTTC.

This clonotype came up a few times. The chain links TRBV20-1 to TRBJ1-6, with unresolved D. There are 16 residues in the CDR3. Germline V gene data show CDR1 as DFQATT and CDR2 as SNEGSKA (reference sequence). The CDR3 DNA reads TGCAGCCCGCTAGTGTACACTAGCTCCTATAATTCACCCCTCCACTTT. It specifies CSPLVYTSSYNSPLHF.

The chain carries TRBV16 and TRBJ1-1; a possible D gene is TRBD1 (5 bases). Trimming pared 2 bases from V and 1 base from J, leaving 11 bases between. The CDR3 extends over 15 amino acids. The germline CDR1 and CDR2 sequences are KGHSY and FQNENV. The chain's CDR3 is CASSQRVGANTEAFF. The CDR3 nucleotides are TGTGCCAGCAGCCAAAGGGTAGGGGCGAACACTGAAGCTTTCTTT.

This clonotype has a handful of counts. DNA of the CDR3: TGCGCCAGCAGCTTGGAAGGGAGAAGAAACACCATATATTTT. Protein sequence: CASSLEGRRNTIYF. The chain combines TRBV5-1 with TRBJ1-3; no reliable D call. The ends were cut back, 0 bases at V and 5 bases at J, with 9 bases in the middle. Germline V lookup: CDR1 SGHRS, CDR2 YFSETQ. There are 14 residues in the CDR3.

The V gene is TRBV20-1, the J gene TRBJ1-2; 8 positions agree with TRBD1. The CDR3 is 16 residues long. The trim removed 0 bases at V and 2 bases at J, leaving 8 bases unmatched. Germline V CDR1 and CDR2: DFQATT, SNEGSKA (reference sequence). CDR3 loop: CSARDLDRGTNYGYTF. The CDR3 region has the DNA TGCAGTGCTAGAGATCTCGACAGGGGAACCAACTATGGCTACACCTTC.

The table lists this clonotype with many counts. The chain combines TRBV12-3 or TRBV12-4 with TRBJ1-3; D ambiguous. Trimming removed 7 bases from V and 0 bases from J, with 7 bases in between. The CDR3 is 13 amino acids. The CDR3 DNA sequence: TGTGCCAGCACCTTCCTCTCTGGAAACACCATATATTTT. Translated: CASTFLSGNTIYF.

This chain connects TRBV6-5 to TRBJ2-1; 14 bases line up with TRBD2. Germline V gene sequence: CDR1 MNHEY, CDR2 SVGAGI. The V segment lost 2 bases and the J segment 0 bases; nucleotides outside the gene matches: 6. This CDR3 is built from 19 residues. Here the CDR3 DNA reads TGTGCCAGCAGTTACGGGACTAGCGGGGGTCGCAGCTCCTACAATGAGCAGTTCTTC. Amino acid sequence: CASSYGTSGGRSSYNEQFF.

This sequence joins TRBV2 and TRBJ2-7; D gene ambiguous. The CDR3 is made up of 11 amino acids. The V end lost 0 bases, the J end lost 5 bases, and 2 bases lay between the germline ends. CDR1 is SNHLY and CDR2 is FYNNEI in the germline V gene. In DNA form, the CDR3 reads TGTGCCAGCAGTGAAGCCCACGAGCAGTACTTC. Protein: CASSEAHEQYF.

This clonotype came up a few times. The chain couples TRBV11-1 to TRBJ2-1; no firm D call. The CDR3 runs 15 residues. Per germline, CDR1 SGHAT and CDR2 FQDESV (reference sequence). Trimming shortened V by 6 bases and J by 4 bases, and 16 bases separated the two germline ends. The CDR3 sequence: CASRSMFGQYNEQFF. CDR3 DNA: TGTGCCAGCAGGTCGATGTTCGGGCAGTACAATGAGCAGTTCTTC.

This clonotype was counted at least ten times. The chain recombines TRBV6-6 with TRBJ2-2; no clear D gene. The CDR3 length is 13 residues. With 3 bases removed from V and 6 bases from J, the gap between germline ends came to 8 bases. The germline V gene encodes CDR1 MNHNY and CDR2 SVGAGI (reference sequence). CDR3 nucleotides: TGTGCCAGCAGTTATCTTACAGCCGGGGAGCTGTTTTTT. It translates to CASSYLTAGELFF.

The sample holds a few counts of this clonotype. The chain joins TRBV7-2 to TRBJ1-1, with 8 positions matching TRBD1. The junction had 7 bases not matched to a gene; V was cut back by 5 bases and J by 11 bases. The CDR3 consists of 12 residues. CDR1 SGHTA and CDR2 FQGNSA come from the germline V gene. DNA for the CDR3: TGTGCCAGCAGCATAGGGACAGGCTGGGCTTTCTTT. It codes for CASSIGTGWAFF.

This clonotype was seen ten or more times. J is TRBJ2-1 and V is TRBV5-1, with D possibly TRBD1 on 5 matching bases. Per the germline V gene, CDR1 is SGHRS and CDR2 is YFSETQ. The CDR3 sequence is 14 residues long. Trimming pared 2 bases from V and 5 bases from J, leaving 11 bases between. CDR3 DNA: TGCGCCAGCAGCTTCGACAGTCTGGACAATGAGCAGTTCTTC. Its translation: CASSFDSLDNEQFF.